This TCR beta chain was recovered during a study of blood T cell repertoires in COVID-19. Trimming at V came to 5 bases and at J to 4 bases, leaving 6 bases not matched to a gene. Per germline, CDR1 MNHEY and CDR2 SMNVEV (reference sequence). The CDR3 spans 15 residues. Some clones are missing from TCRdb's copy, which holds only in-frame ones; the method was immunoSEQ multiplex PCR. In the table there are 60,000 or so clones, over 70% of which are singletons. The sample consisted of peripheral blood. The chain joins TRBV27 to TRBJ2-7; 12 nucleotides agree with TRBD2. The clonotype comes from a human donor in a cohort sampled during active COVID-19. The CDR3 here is CASSRGLAGTYEQYF. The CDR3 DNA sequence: TGTGCCAGCAGTCGAGGACTAGCGGGGACTTACGAGCAGTACTTC.